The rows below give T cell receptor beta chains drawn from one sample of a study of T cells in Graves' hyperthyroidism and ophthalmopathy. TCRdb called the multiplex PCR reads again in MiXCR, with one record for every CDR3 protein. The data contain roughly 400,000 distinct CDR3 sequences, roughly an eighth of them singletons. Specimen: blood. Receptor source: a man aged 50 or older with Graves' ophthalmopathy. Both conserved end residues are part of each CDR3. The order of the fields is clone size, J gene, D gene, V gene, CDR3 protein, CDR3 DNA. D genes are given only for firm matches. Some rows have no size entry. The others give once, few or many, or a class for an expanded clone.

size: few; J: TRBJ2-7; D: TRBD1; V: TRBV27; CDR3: CASNPGTGKASYEQYF; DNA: TGTGCCAGCAACCCCGGGACAGGGAAGGCCAGCTACGAGCAGTACTTC
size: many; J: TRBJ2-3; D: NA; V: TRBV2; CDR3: CASRGDADTQYF; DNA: TGTGCCAGCAGGGGGGACGCAGATACGCAGTATTTT
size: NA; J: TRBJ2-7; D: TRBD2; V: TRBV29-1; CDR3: CSVASSGRWEQYF; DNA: TGCAGCGTTGCAAGTAGCGGGAGGTGGGAGCAGTACTTC
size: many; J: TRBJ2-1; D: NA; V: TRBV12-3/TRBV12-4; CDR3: CASSLGVGDEQFF; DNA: TGTGCCAGCAGCCTAGGAGTAGGCGATGAGCAGTTCTTC
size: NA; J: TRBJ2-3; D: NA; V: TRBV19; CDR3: CASSIEDTDTQYF; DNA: TGTGCCAGTAGTATAGAAGACACAGATACGCAGTATTTT
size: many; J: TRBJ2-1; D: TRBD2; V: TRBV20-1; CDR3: CSAREGTSGYNEQFF; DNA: TGCAGTGCTAGAGAAGGGACTAGCGGCTACAATGAGCAGTTCTTC
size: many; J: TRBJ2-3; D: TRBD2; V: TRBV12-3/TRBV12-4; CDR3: CASSLGLAGGSDTQYF; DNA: TGTGCCAGCAGTTTAGGGCTAGCGGGAGGTTCGGATACGCAGTATTTT
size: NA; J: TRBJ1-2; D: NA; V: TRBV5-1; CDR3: CASSLVPYGEPYGYTF; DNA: TGCGCCAGCAGCTTGGTTCCATATGGGGAACCCTATGGCTACACCTTC
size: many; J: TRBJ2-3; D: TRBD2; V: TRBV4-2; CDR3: CASSRSGGRALEDTQYF; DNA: TGTGCCAGCAGCCGGTCTGGCGGGAGGGCCCTCGAAGATACGCAGTATTTT
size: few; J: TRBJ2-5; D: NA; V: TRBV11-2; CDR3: CASSPRTSGGVEAQYF; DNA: TGTGCCAGCAGCCCGCGGACGTCCGGAGGGGTAGAGGCCCAGTACTTC
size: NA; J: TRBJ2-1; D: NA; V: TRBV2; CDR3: CASSERGENEQFF; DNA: TGTGCCAGCAGTGAACGGGGAGAGAATGAGCAGTTCTTC
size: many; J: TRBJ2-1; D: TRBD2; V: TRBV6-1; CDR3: CASRGTSGPSLYNEQFF; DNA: TGTGCCAGCAGGGGGACTAGCGGCCCTTCCCTCTACAATGAGCAGTTCTTC
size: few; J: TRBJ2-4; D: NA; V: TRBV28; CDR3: CASSLMVGTPDIQYF; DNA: TGTGCCAGCAGTTTAATGGTGGGGACTCCTGACATTCAGTACTTC
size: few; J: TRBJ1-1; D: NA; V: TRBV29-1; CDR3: CSVRRGNTEAFF; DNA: TGCAGCGTTCGCAGGGGGAACACTGAAGCTTTCTTT
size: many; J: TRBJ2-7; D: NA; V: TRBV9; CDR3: CASSVGTDPEYEQYF; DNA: TGTGCCAGCAGCGTAGGAACGGACCCAGAATACGAGCAGTACTTC
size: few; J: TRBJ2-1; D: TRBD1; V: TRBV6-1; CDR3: CASSSAGGLTYNEQFF; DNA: TGTGCCAGCAGTAGCGCAGGGGGCTTAACCTACAATGAGCAGTTCTTC
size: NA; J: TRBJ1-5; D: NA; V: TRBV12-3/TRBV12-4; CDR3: CASRDDNQPQHF; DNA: TGTGCCAGCAGAGATGACAATCAGCCCCAGCATTTT
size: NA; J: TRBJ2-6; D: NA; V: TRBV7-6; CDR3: CASSFGRGSVLTF; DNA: TGTGCCAGCAGCTTTGGCAGGGGATCAGTCCTGACTTTC
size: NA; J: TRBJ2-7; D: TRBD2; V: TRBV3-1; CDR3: CASSHSLSGTLYEQYF; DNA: TGTGCCAGCAGCCACAGTCTTAGCGGGACCCTCTACGAGCAGTACTTC
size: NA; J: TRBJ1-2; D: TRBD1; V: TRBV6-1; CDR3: CASSSDNRGHGYTF; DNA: TGTGCCAGCAGTTCCGACAACAGGGGGCATGGCTACACCTTC
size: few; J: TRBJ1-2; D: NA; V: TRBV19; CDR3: CASSIGRAGYTF; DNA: TGTGCCAGTAGTATAGGGAGGGCTGGCTACACCTTC
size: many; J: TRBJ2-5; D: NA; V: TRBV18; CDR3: CASSRYGDQETQYF; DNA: TGTGCCAGCTCACGTTACGGGGATCAAGAGACCCAGTACTTC
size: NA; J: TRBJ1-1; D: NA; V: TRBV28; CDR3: CASTVTWGGTNTEAFF; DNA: TGTGCCAGCACCGTCACCTGGGGGGGAACAAACACTGAAGCTTTCTTT
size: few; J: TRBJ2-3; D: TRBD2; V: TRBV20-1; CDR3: CSARDPTSGSSKGSTDTQYF; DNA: TGCAGTGCTAGAGATCCGACTAGCGGGAGTTCAAAGGGATCCACAGATACGCAGTATTTT
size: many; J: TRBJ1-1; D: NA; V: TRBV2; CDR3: CASSELKNTEAFF; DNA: TGTGCCAGCAGTGAATTGAAAAACACTGAAGCTTTCTTT
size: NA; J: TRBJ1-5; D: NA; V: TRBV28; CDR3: CASSFVGTRLLQPQHF; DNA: TGTGCCAGCAGTTTTGTAGGGACGAGGCTTCTTCAGCCCCAGCATTTT
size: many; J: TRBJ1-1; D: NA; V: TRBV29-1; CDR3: CSVEGLNTEAFF; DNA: TGCAGCGTTGAAGGCTTGAACACTGAAGCTTTCTTT
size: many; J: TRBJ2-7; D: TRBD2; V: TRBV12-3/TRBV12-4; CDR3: CASSFGAGVVYEQYF; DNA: TGTGCCAGCAGTTTTGGGGCGGGAGTAGTCTACGAGCAGTACTTC
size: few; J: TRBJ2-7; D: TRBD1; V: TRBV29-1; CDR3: CSVEGSPQGVRYEQYF; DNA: TGCAGCGTTGAAGGTTCTCCACAGGGGGTACGCTACGAGCAGTACTTC
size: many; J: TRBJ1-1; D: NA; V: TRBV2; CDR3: CASRFLRYRTEAFF; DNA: TGTGCCAGCAGATTTCTCAGGTATCGCACTGAAGCTTTCTTT
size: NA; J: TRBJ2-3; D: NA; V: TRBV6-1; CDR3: CASSDVGADTQYF; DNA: TGTGCCAGCAGTGACGTCGGGGCAGATACGCAGTATTTT
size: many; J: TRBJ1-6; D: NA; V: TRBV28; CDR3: CASRSNSPLHF; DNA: TGTGCCAGCAGGTCTAATTCACCCCTCCACTTT
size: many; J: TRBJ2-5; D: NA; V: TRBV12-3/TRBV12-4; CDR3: CASSFTSRKETQYF; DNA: TGTGCCAGCAGTTTTACTAGCAGGAAAGAGACCCAGTACTTC
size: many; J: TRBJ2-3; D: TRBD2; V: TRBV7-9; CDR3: CASSPITSGIKTDTQYF; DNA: TGTGCCAGCAGCCCGATTACTAGCGGGATTAAGACAGATACGCAGTATTTT
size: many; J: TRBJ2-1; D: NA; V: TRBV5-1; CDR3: CASSPGGTGNEQFF; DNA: TGCGCCAGCAGCCCTGGGGGGACTGGTAATGAGCAGTTCTTC
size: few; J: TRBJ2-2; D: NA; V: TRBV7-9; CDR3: CASSSSRANTGELFF; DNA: TGTGCCAGCAGCTCCTCTCGGGCGAACACCGGGGAGCTGTTTTTT
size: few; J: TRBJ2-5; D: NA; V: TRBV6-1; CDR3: CASSTLQGQETQYF; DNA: TGTGCCAGCAGTACCCTACAGGGACAAGAGACCCAGTACTTC
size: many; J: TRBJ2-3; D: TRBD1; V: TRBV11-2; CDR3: CASSLTGRLTDTQYF; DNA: TGTGCCAGCAGCTTGACAGGGAGACTAACAGATACGCAGTATTTT
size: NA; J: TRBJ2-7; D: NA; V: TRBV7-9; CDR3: CASSAGQVSSYEQYF; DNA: TGTGCCAGCAGCGCTGGTCAGGTGAGCTCCTACGAGCAGTACTTC
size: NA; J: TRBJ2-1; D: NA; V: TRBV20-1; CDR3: CSASGSVGNEQFF; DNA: TGCAGTGCTAGCGGGAGTGTGGGCAATGAGCAGTTCTTC